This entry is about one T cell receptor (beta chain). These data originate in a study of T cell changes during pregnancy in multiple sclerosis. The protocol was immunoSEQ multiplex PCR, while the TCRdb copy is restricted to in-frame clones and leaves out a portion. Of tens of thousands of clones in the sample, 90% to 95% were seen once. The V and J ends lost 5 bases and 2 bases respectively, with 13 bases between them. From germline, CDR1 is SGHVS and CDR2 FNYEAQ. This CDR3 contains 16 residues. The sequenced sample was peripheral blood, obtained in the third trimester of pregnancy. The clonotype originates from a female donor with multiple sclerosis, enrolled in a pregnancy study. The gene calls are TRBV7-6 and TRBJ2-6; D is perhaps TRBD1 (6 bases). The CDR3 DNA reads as TGTGCCAGCAGCGCTCACAGGGTGGCTGGGGCCAACGTCCTGACTTTC. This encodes CASSAHRVAGANVLTF.